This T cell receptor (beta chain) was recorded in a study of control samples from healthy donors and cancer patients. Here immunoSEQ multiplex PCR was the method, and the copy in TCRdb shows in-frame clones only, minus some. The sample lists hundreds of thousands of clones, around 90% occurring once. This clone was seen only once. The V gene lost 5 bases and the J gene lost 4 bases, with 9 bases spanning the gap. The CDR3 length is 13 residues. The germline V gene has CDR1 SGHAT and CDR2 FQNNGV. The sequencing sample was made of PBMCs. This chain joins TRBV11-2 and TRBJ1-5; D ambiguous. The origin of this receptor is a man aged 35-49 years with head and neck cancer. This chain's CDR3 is CASSLGFNQPQHF. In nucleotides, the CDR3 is TGTGCCAGCAGCCTGGGGTTTAATCAGCCCCAGCATTTT.